A single sample gave rise to the 6 T cell receptor beta chains below, sequenced in a study of T cell responses to AZD1222 COVID-19 vaccine. Method: immunoSEQ multiplex PCR; TCRdb's copy keeps in-frame clones and lacks some. In the table there are 45,000 to 55,000 clones, approximately 79% of which are singletons. Sequenced here: peripheral blood, sampled on day 0 of MenACWY control vaccination. The receptors were sampled from an adult in good health.

This sequence joins TRBV2 and TRBJ1-2; 7 bases are shared with TRBD1. Germline CDR1 SNHLY, CDR2 FYNNEI. CDR3 length equals 15 residues. J lost 4 bases, V lost 4 bases, and 9 bases had no gene match. The CDR3 sequence is CASSVQGLGGYGYTF. The CDR3, as DNA: TGTGCCAGCAGTGTACAGGGGCTAGGAGGCTATGGCTACACCTTC.

This clone was found a few times. The V and J genes are TRBV5-1 and TRBJ2-3; D not resolved. This CDR3 is built from 11 residues. The germline gives CDR1 SGHRS, CDR2 YFSETQ. Trimming left V 5 bases short and J 6 bases short, with 7 bases between. The DNA of the CDR3 is TGCGCCAGCAGGCTATCTGATACGCAGTATTTT. Translating it yields CASRLSDTQYF.

The rearrangement links TRBV27 to TRBJ1-6; perhaps TRBD1 as D (6 bases). Germline CDR1 reads MNHEY; CDR2 reads SMNVEV (reference sequence). Trimming took off 8 bases at V and 7 bases at J, with 21 bases between the two ends. There are 16 residues in the CDR3. The CDR3 sequence: CASRLGLGGGNSPLHF. The CDR3 bases are TGTGCCAGCCGCCTGGGTTTAGGGGGGGGAAATTCACCCCTCCACTTT.

The V and J genes are TRBV19 and TRBJ2-3; D possibly corresponds to TRBD1 (5 bases). This CDR3 has 15 amino acids. Trimming removed 8 bases at V and 0 bases at J, with 15 bases between. The germline CDR1 and CDR2 sequences are LNHDA and SQIVND (reference sequence). CDR3 protein: CASSYQGSSTDTQYF. The CDR3 DNA follows: TGTGCCAGTTCGTATCAGGGTTCTAGCACAGATACGCAGTATTTT.

The DNA of the CDR3 is TGTGCCAGTAGTTTGCTTGGGGACAGGGGTTACGAGCAGTACGTC. This translates into CASSLLGDRGYEQYV. J is TRBJ2-7 and V is TRBV19; 10 bases fit TRBD1. The CDR3 consists of 15 residues. The V gene end was trimmed by 5 bases and the J gene end by 4 bases; junction bases not matched to a gene: 8. The V gene's germline CDR1 is LNHDA and CDR2 SQIVND (reference sequence).

The chain links TRBV4-1 to TRBJ2-7, with D tentatively TRBD1 (5 bases). V dropped 3 bases and J dropped 0 bases, with 18 bases sitting between them. Germline CDR1 is MGHRA and CDR2 is YSYEKL. This CDR3 comprises 17 residues. This chain's CDR3 is CASSHPLAGPTSYEQYF. The CDR3 region has the DNA TGCGCCAGCAGCCATCCCCTGGCAGGGCCTACCTCCTACGAGCAGTACTTC.